The 29 T cell receptor beta chains below were found in one sample sequenced in a study of blood T cells in healthy people across ages. PCR was performed a second time for about 6 to 12 cycles using a sample-barcoded 5' primer and a J-beta primer mix. Using its own MiXCR run on the 5' RACE reads, TCRdb lists one record per CDR3 protein. The table lists 650,000 to 800,000 distinct CDR3 sequences, under 65% of them singletons, with approximately 15% in the top ten. Sample: blood. These receptors all come from an elderly woman in good health.

The chain couples TRBV7-9 to TRBJ2-1; TRBD2 is a possible D gene (6 bases). V was trimmed by 8 bases and J by 5 bases, leaving 13 bases between them. Germline-derived CDR1 and CDR2 are SEHNR and FQNEAQ (reference sequence). The CDR3 runs 13 residues. This CDR3 is CASLPSENNEQFF. CDR3 nucleotides: TGTGCCAGCTTGCCTAGCGAAAACAATGAGCAGTTCTTC. Full variable domain (rest looked up from reference TRBV7-9 and TRBJ2-1): DTGVSQNPRHKITKRGQNVTFRCDPISEHNRLYWYRQTLGQGPEFLTYFQNEAQLEKSRLLSDRFSAERPKGSFSTLEIQRTEQGDSAMYLCASLPSENNEQFFGPGTRLTVL.

The chain has TRBV28 and TRBJ2-5, with D perhaps matching TRBD2 (7 bases). This CDR3 region has 14 residues. Germline CDR1 MDHEN, CDR2 SYDVKM. V dropped 2 bases and J dropped 5 bases, with 12 bases sitting between them. CDR3 nucleotide sequence: TGTGCCAGCAGTTTAGGGGGGGCCACGGAGACCCAGTACTTC. Its protein is CASSLGGATETQYF.

This clonotype has at least ten counts. The chain links TRBV28 to TRBJ2-3; TRBD2 agrees at 11 bases. Germline assignment: CDR1 MDHEN and CDR2 SYDVKM. The length of the CDR3 is 15 residues. Losses at the gene ends were 7 bases for V and 2 bases for J; bases not matched to a gene: 5. CDR3 bases: TGTGCCAGCACGGGACTAGCGGTGAACACAGATACGCAGTATTTT. Protein sequence: CASTGLAVNTDTQYF.

V usage is TRBV4-1 and J usage is TRBJ2-7; 7 bases are shared with TRBD2. CDR3 length equals 18 residues. J was trimmed by 3 bases and V by 2 bases; bases with no gene match: 16. The germline V gene has CDR1 MGHRA and CDR2 YSYEKL. As DNA, the CDR3 is TGCGCCAGCAGCCAACTCCCGCCAGGCCAGCGGGGATACTACGAGCAGTACTTC. Translating gives CASSQLPPGQRGYYEQYF.

DNA of the CDR3: TGTGCCAGCAGTTCCCGACGAGCGCAGTTCTTC. Protein sequence: CASSSRRAQFF. V gene TRBV27 combines with J gene TRBJ2-1; D not certain. Trimming took off 4 bases at V and 12 bases at J, with 10 bases between the two ends. The CDR3 loop spans 11 amino acids. CDR1 is MNHEY, CDR2 SMNVEV, per germline (reference sequence).

This clonotype showed up just a few times. The chain links TRBV29-1 to TRBJ1-2, with D possibly matching TRBD1 (5 bases). This CDR3 spans 13 amino acids. V was shortened by 4 bases and J by 7 bases, with 16 bases between the two germline ends. Germline V gene data show CDR1 as SQVTM and CDR2 as ANQGSEA. CDR3 sequence: CSVVPRGYGGYTF. The CDR3, as DNA: TGCAGCGTTGTCCCGCGGGGGTACGGTGGCTACACCTTC.

J is TRBJ1-1 and V is TRBV20-1; TRBD1 might be the D (6 bases). The V gene's germline CDR1 is DFQATT and CDR2 SNEGSKA (reference sequence). Deletions cut 5 bases from V and 3 bases from J, with 16 bases between. There are 14 residues in the CDR3. CDR3 DNA: TGCAGTGCTCGAACAGGGATAGGGTACACTGAAGCTTTCTTT. It encodes CSARTGIGYTEAFF.

With regard to this clonotype: One base away lies a much larger clone, so this may be a sequencing read error. This chain connects TRBV27 to TRBJ2-7, with D possibly matching TRBD1 (5 bases). CDR3 length: 13 residues. From germline, CDR1 is MNHEY and CDR2 SMNVEV (reference sequence). This chain's CDR3 is CASSPDRAYGQYF. The CDR3 DNA is TGTGCCAGCAGTCCCGACAGAGCCTACGGGCAGTACTTC.

A note on this clonotype: This may stem from a read error, because a much larger clone lies one nucleotide away. This sequence joins TRBV2 and TRBJ2-2, with D uncertain. CDR1 and CDR2 from the germline V gene are SNHLY and FYNNEI. This CDR3 region has 14 residues. Trimming stripped 6 bases from V and 0 bases from J, with 8 bases between. The CDR3 region has the DNA TGTGCCAGCAGGACCGACACGAACACCGGGGAGCTGTTTTTT. Its protein product is CASRTDTNTGELFF.

This clonotype has a count of ten or more. The V and J genes are TRBV27 and TRBJ2-1; 12 bases are shared with TRBD1. Germline-derived CDR1 and CDR2 are MNHEY and SMNVEV (reference sequence). V lost 5 bases to trimming and J lost 6 bases; unmatched junction nucleotides: 5. The CDR3 spans 15 residues. The DNA of the CDR3 is TGTGCCAGCAGTCGCGGGGACAGGGGGCTCAATGAGCAGTTCTTC. Its protein product is CASSRGDRGLNEQFF.

Concerning this clonotype: Possible read error: a much larger clone is one base away. This sequence joins TRBV5-1 and TRBJ2-1, with D possibly being TRBD2 (5 bases). With the DNA end fitting TRBJ2-7 better, the J assignment may be wrong. This CDR3 is built from 16 residues. In germline, CDR1 is SGHRS, CDR2 YFSETQ. CDR3 sequence (DNA): TGCGCCAGCAGCTTGGGCCAGCGGAGAGCCTACAATGAGCAGTACTTC. It encodes CASSLGQRRAYNEQYF.

Comment on this clonotype: A much larger clone lies a single base off, so this may be a read error. This rearrangement joins TRBV7-9 to TRBJ2-3, with D perhaps matching TRBD2 (7 bases). The CDR3 contains 16 residues. The germline gives CDR1 SEHNR, CDR2 FQNEAQ (reference sequence). The CDR3 loop reads CASSLAGGGGTTTRYF. The DNA for the CDR3 is TGTGCCAGCAGCTTAGCTGGGGGCGGGGGAACAACTACGCGGTATTTT.

This clonotype was detected many times. This rearrangement joins TRBV24-1 to TRBJ2-4; no firm D call. The V and J ends lost 5 bases and 7 bases respectively, with 17 bases between them. This CDR3 spans 15 amino acids. Germline V lookup: CDR1 KGHDR, CDR2 SFDVKD. CDR3 nucleotides: TGTGCCACCAGTGCCCCCGAGGAAGGAGAGAACATTCAGTACTTC. This codes for CATSAPEEGENIQYF.

On this clonotype: This sequence may be a read error, since a much larger clone differs from it by one base. The chain uses TRBV29-1 and TRBJ2-7; the D gene could be TRBD1 or TRBD2 (5 bases each). CDR1 SQVTM and CDR2 ANQGSEA come from the germline V gene. V lost 4 bases and J lost 5, with 18 bases in between. CDR3 length: 14 amino acids. The CDR3 DNA follows: TGCAGCGTTGTAAAAGATGGGGGTTCCCACGAGCAGTACTTC. Protein: CSVVKDGGSHEQYF.

In its sample, this clonotype was seen many times. The gene calls are TRBV4-1 and TRBJ1-4; maybe TRBD1 (5 bases). CDR1 is MGHRA and CDR2 is YSYEKL in the germline V gene. This CDR3 spans 17 amino acids. The ends were cut back, 0 bases at V and 2 bases at J, with 13 bases in the middle. The CDR3 loop is CASSQDAVGGTNEKLFF. CDR3 bases: TGCGCCAGCAGCCAAGATGCCGTGGGGGGTACTAATGAAAAACTGTTTTTT.

In its sample, this clonotype was seen once. The genes are TRBV20-1 and TRBJ1-5; 7 nucleotides agree with TRBD1. Looked up from germline, CDR1 is DFQATT and CDR2 is SNEGSKA (reference sequence). CDR3 length equals 13 residues. The CDR3 DNA follows: TGCAGAGGCAGACAGGGTCCCCTCGGGCCCCAGCATTTT. Translation gives CRGRQGPLGPQHF.

The CDR3 loop is CASSPVEDGYTF. CDR3 DNA sequence: TGTGCCAGCAGCCCCGTCGAGGATGGCTACACCTTC. The chain links TRBV9 to TRBJ1-2, with D unresolved. Germline CDR1 SGDLS, CDR2 YYNGEE. The CDR3 length is 12 residues. V was pared by 4 bases and J by 6 bases, with 10 bases between.

V gene TRBV7-2 combines with J gene TRBJ2-3, with D unclear. Trimming left V 1 base short and J 3 bases short, with 17 bases between. This CDR3 spans 17 amino acids. The germline V gene has CDR1 SGHTA and CDR2 FQGNSA. CDR3 region: CASSLVGARGFTDTQYF. The CDR3 nucleotides read TGTGCCAGCAGCTTAGTCGGTGCCAGAGGTTTTACAGATACGCAGTATTTT.

This clonotype was observed at least ten times. The V and J genes are TRBV12-3 or TRBV12-4 and TRBJ2-5; the D gene is possibly TRBD1 (7 bases). The V gene lost 11 bases and the J gene lost 3 bases, with 16 bases spanning the gap. This CDR3 comprises 13 residues. The CDR3 is CAGSRGEEETQYF. Here the CDR3 DNA reads TGTGCCGGATCCAGGGGGGAGGAAGAGACCCAGTACTTC.

V is TRBV7-8 and J is TRBJ1-1; 10 positions agree with TRBD1. The CDR3 runs to 16 residues. Germline CDR1 reads SGHVS; CDR2 reads FQNEAQ. V shed 2 bases, J shed 7 bases, and the junction held 10 bases outside the gene matches. The CDR3 spells CASSLNQPTGGCEAFF. CDR3 nucleotide sequence: TGTGCCAGCAGCTTAAATCAACCGACAGGGGGCTGTGAAGCTTTCTTT.

About this clonotype itself: One junction end does not reproduce the germline sequence, and a read error may be involved. J is TRBJ1-2 and V is TRBV20-1, with TRBD1 matching over 8 bases. CDR1 and CDR2 from the germline V gene are DFQATT and SNEGSKA (reference sequence). The CDR3 spans 15 residues. This chain's CDR3 is CSARGTGTGPYSYTF. In nucleotides, the CDR3 is TGCAGTGCTAGGGGGACCGGGACAGGTCCCTATAGCTACACCTTC.

V and J are TRBV2 and TRBJ2-3, with TRBD2 identical over 14 bases. V was pared by 8 bases and J by 2 bases, with 6 bases of the junction left unmatched. CDR3 size: 16 residues. Germline lookup yields CDR1 SNHLY and CDR2 FYNNEI. This CDR3 is CASGGLAGEFTDTQYF. CDR3 sequence (DNA): TGTGCCAGCGGGGGACTAGCGGGGGAATTCACAGATACGCAGTATTTT.

With respect to this clonotype: Given a far larger clone just one base away, this is likely a sequencing read error. The CDR3 sequence: CASSLSSGGYKEQFF. CDR3 bases: TGTGCCAGCAGCCTCTCTAGCGGGGGCTACAAGGAGCAGTTCTTC. The J gene is TRBJ2-1, the V gene TRBV9, with TRBD2 matching 10 bases. The CDR3 contains 15 residues. Germline V gene data show CDR1 as SGDLS and CDR2 as YYNGEE.

The chain couples TRBV29-1 to TRBJ1-2; TRBD1 matches at 7 bases. V lost 7 bases and J lost 1; bases outside the gene matches: 9. Germline V CDR1 and CDR2: SQVTM, ANQGSEA. This CDR3 contains 14 residues. In nucleotides, the CDR3 is TGCAGCGCAGCAGGGGGGGTTTATAACTATGGCTACACCTTC. It codes for CSAAGGVYNYGYTF.

Concerning this clonotype itself: Just one base apart from a much larger clone, this may be a read error. The chain has TRBV7-3 and TRBJ2-3, with D perhaps matching TRBD1 (5 bases). The CDR3 is made up of 14 amino acids. The V gene's germline CDR1 is SGHTA and CDR2 FQGTGA. Trimming shortened V by 5 bases and J by 3 bases, and 12 bases separated the two germline ends. The DNA of the CDR3 is TGTGCCAGCAGCGTCCTCGACAGAACAGATACGCAGTATTTT. This translates into CASSVLDRTDTQYF.

This chain connects TRBV20-1 to TRBJ2-7; D might be TRBD2 (6 bases). The germline V gene encodes CDR1 DFQATT and CDR2 SNEGSKA (reference sequence). Trimming took 4 bases from V and 0 from J, leaving 16 bases between them. CDR3 length: 15 amino acids. The CDR3 sequence: CSATPARGSSYEQYF. The CDR3, as DNA: TGCAGTGCTACCCCTGCACGGGGGAGCTCCTACGAGCAGTACTTC.

This clonotype was picked up many times. The J gene is TRBJ1-5, the V gene TRBV7-9; unclear D gene. The germline gives CDR1 SEHNR, CDR2 FQNEAQ (reference sequence). V was shortened by 8 bases and J by 3 bases, with 8 bases between the two germline ends. CDR3 length: 12 amino acids. CDR3 sequence: CASRADNQPQHF. The CDR3 coding sequence is TGTGCCAGCCGGGCAGACAATCAGCCCCAGCATTTT.

This clonotype was counted only a few times. V is TRBV28 and J is TRBJ2-6; D is possibly TRBD1 (6 bases). Trimming took 7 bases from V and 0 from J, leaving 10 bases between them. CDR3 size: 15 residues. The germline V gene encodes CDR1 MDHEN and CDR2 SYDVKM. This chain's CDR3 is CASKGQNSGANVLTF. The DNA for the CDR3 is TGTGCCAGCAAGGGACAAAACTCTGGGGCCAACGTCCTGACTTTC.

The CDR3 loop reads CASSLGASGRAWQETQYF. CDR3 DNA: TGTGCCAGCAGTTTAGGGGCTAGCGGGAGGGCCTGGCAAGAGACCCAGTACTTC. This chain connects TRBV27 to TRBJ2-5; 12 nucleotides align to TRBD2. The CDR3 runs 18 residues. V was pared by 2 bases and J by 2 bases, with 9 bases of the junction left unmatched. Germline lookup yields CDR1 MNHEY and CDR2 SMNVEV (reference sequence).